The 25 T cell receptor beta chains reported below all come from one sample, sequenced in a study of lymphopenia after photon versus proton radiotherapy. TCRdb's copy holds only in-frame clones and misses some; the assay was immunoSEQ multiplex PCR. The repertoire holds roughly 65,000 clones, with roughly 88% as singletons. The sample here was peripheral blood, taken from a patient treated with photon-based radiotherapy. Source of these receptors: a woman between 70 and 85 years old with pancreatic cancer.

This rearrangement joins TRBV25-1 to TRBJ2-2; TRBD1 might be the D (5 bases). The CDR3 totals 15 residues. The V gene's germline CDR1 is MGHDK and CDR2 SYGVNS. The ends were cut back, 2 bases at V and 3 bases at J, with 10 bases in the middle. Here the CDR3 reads CASSETKGYTGELFF. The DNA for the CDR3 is TGTGCCAGCAGTGAAACAAAGGGGTACACCGGGGAGCTGTTTTTT. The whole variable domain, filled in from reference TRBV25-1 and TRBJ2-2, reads EADIYQTPRYLVIGTGKKITLECSQTMGHDKMYWYQQDPGMELHLIHYSYGVNSTEKGDLSSESTVSRIRTEHFPLTLESARPSHTSQYLCASSETKGYTGELFFGEGSRLTVL.

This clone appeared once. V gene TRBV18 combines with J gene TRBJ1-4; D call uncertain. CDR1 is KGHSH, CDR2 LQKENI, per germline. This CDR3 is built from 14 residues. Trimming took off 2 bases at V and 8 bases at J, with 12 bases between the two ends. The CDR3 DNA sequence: TGTGCCAGCTCACCAACGGGAGTTGAGGAAAAACTGTTTTTT. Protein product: CASSPTGVEEKLFF.

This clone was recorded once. Here the CDR3 DNA reads TGTGCCAGCAGTTACTTGAGAGTTTCAGACACCGGGGAGCTGTTTTTT. This codes for CASSYLRVSDTGELFF. The rearrangement links TRBV6-5 to TRBJ2-2; D is undetermined. The CDR3 loop spans 16 amino acids. The germline CDR1 and CDR2 sequences are MNHEY and SVGAGI. V shed 1 base and J shed 3 bases, with 12 bases lying between them.

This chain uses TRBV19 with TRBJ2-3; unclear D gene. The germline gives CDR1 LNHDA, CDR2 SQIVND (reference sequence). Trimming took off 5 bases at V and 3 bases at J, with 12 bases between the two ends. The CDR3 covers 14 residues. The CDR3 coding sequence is TGTGCCAGTAGTCTGGGGTTGGATACAGATACGCAGTATTTT. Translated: CASSLGLDTDTQYF.

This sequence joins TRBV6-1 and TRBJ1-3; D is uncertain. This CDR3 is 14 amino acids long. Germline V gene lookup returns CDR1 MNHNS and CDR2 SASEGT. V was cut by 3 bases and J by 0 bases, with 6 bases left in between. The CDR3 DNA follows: TGTGCCAGCAGTGAGGGCAGCTCTGGAAACACCATATATTTT. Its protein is CASSEGSSGNTIYF.

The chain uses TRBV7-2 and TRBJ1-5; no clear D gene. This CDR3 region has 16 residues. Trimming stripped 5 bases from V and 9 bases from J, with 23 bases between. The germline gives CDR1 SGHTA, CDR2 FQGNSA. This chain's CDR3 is CASSATPAGRDGPQHF. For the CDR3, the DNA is TGTGCCAGCAGCGCCACCCCGGCAGGCCGAGATGGGCCCCAGCATTTT.

The CDR3 DNA is TGTGCCAGCAGTGGGACATTGACCGGGGAGCTGTTTTTT. Translated, it gives CASSGTLTGELFF. J is TRBJ2-2 and V is TRBV2, with D possibly matching TRBD1 (5 bases). This CDR3 is built from 13 residues. V dropped 4 bases and J dropped 5 bases, with 8 bases sitting between them. CDR1 and CDR2 (germline): SNHLY, FYNNEI.

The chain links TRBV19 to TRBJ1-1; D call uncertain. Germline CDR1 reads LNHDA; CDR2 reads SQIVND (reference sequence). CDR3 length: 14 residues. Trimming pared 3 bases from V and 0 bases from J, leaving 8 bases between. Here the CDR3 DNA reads TGTGCCAGTAGTATCACGGGAATGAACACTGAAGCTTTCTTT. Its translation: CASSITGMNTEAFF.

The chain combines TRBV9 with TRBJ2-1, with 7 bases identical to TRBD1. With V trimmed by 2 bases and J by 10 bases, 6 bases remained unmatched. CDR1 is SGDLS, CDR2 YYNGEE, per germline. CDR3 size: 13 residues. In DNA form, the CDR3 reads TGTGCCAGCAGCGTTTTAGGGGGCGCGGAGCAGTTCTTC. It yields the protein CASSVLGGAEQFF.

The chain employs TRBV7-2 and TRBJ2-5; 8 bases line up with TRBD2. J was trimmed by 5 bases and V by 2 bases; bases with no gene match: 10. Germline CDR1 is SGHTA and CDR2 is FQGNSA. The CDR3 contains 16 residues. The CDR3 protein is CASSLSPGRALETQYF. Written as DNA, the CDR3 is TGTGCCAGCAGCTTATCACCCGGGAGGGCCTTGGAGACCCAGTACTTC.

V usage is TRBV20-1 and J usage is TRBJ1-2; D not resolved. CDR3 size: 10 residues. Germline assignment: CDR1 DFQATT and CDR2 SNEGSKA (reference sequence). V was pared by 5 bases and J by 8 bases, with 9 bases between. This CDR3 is CSAQMKGYTF. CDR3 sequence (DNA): TGCAGTGCTCAAATGAAGGGCTACACCTTC.

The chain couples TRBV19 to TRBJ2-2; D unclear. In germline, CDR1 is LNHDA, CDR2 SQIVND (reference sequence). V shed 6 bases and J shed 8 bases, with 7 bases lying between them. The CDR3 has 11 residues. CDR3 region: CASRLSGELFF. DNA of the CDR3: TGTGCCAGTAGGCTATCAGGGGAGCTGTTTTTT.

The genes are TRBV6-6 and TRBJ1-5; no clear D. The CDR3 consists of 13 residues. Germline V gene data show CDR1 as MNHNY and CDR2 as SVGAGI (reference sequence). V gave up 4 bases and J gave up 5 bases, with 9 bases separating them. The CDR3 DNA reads TGTGCCAGCAGTTGGGAGGCCCATCAGCCCCAGCATTTT. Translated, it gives CASSWEAHQPQHF.

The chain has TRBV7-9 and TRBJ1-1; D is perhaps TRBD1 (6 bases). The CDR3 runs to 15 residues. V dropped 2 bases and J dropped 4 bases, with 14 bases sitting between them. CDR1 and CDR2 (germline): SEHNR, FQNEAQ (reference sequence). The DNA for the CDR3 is TGTGCCAGCAGCTTATTGGACAGAGCTGTCACTGAAGCTTTCTTT. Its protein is CASSLLDRAVTEAFF.

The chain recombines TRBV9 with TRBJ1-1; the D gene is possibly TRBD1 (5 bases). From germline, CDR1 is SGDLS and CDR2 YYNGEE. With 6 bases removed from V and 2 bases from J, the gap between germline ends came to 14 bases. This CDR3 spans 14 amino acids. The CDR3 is CASTPGQINTEAFF. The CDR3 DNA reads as TGTGCCAGCACCCCGGGGCAGATTAACACTGAAGCTTTCTTT.

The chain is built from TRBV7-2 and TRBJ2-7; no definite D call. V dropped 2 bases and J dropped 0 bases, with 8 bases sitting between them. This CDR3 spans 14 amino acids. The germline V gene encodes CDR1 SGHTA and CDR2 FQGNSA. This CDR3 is CASSLSGNSYEQYF. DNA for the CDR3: TGTGCCAGCAGCTTATCGGGCAACTCCTACGAGCAGTACTTC.

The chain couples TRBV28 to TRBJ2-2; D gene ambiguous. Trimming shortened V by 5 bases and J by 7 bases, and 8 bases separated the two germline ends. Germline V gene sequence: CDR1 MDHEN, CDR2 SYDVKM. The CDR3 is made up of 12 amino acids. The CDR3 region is CASSETGGELFF. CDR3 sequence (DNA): TGTGCCAGCAGTGAGACGGGCGGGGAGCTGTTTTTT.

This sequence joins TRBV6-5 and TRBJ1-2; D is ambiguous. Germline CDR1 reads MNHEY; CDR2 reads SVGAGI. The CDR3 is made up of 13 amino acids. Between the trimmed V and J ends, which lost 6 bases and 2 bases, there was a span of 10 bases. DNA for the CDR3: TGTGCCAGCAGCCCCGGTCGGAACTATGGCTACACCTTC. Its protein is CASSPGRNYGYTF.

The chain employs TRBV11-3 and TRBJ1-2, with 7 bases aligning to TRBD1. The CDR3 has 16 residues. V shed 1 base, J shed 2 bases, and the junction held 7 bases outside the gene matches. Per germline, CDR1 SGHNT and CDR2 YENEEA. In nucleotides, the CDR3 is TGTGCCAGCAGCTTAGGCCGGGACAGTCCCAACTATGGCTACACCTTC. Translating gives CASSLGRDSPNYGYTF.

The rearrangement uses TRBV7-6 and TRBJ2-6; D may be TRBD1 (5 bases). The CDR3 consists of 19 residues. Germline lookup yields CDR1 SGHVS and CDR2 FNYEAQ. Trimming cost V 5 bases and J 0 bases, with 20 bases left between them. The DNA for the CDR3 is TGTGCCAGCAGCCCGAAGGGCCAGGGCTCGTACTCTGGGGCCAACGTCCTGACTTTC. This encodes CASSPKGQGSYSGANVLTF.

CDR3 in DNA: TGTGCTAGTGGTTTGGCTCGGGTCCATGAGCAGTTCTTC. Protein: CASGLARVHEQFF. The chain couples TRBV12-5 to TRBJ2-1, with D uncertain. Trimming stripped 1 base from V and 8 bases from J, with 9 bases between. This CDR3 spans 13 amino acids. Per germline, CDR1 LGHNT and CDR2 FRNRAP.

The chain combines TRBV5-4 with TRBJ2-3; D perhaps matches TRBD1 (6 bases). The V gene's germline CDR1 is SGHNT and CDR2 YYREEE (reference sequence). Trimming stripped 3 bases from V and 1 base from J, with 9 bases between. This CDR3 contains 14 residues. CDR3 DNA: TGTGCCAGCAGCTCCAGGGGAGGCACAGATACGCAGTATTTT. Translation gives CASSSRGGTDTQYF.

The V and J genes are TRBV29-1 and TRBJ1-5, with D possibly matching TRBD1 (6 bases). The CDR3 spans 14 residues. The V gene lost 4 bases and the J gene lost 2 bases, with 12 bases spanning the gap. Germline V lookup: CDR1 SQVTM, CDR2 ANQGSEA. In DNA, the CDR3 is TGCAGCGTTGGGGGGGGGCTCGGCAATCAGCCCCAGCATTTT. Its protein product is CSVGGGLGNQPQHF.

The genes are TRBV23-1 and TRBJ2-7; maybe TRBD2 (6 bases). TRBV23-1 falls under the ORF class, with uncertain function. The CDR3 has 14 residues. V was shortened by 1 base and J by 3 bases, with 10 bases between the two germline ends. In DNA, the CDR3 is TGCGCCAGCAGTCAATGGGACTGTGGCTACGAGCAGTACTTC. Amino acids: CASSQWDCGYEQYF.

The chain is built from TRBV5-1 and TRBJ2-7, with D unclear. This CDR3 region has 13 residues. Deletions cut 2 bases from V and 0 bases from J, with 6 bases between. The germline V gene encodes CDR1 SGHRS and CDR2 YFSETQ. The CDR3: CASSFLSSYEQYF. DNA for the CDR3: TGCGCCAGCAGCTTCCTCAGCTCCTACGAGCAGTACTTC.